These 13 T cell receptor beta chains were sequenced from one sample in a study of shared clonotypes between healthy human individuals. Profiling relied on immunoSEQ multiplex PCR, and the TCRdb table lists in-frame clones only, not all of them. The data show millions of clones, roughly 92% seen once. The sample taken for sequencing was naive CD4+ T cells sorted from blood. Subset described: CD45RA+ positively selected. The receptors come from a man younger than 30 in good health.

In the case of this clone: Other DNA sequences of this sample code for an identical CDR3. J is TRBJ2-7 and V is TRBV5-1; the match to TRBD2 covers 13 bases. There are 15 residues in the CDR3. Per the germline V gene, CDR1 is SGHRS and CDR2 is YFSETQ. J lost 4 bases, V lost 3 bases, and 4 bases had no gene match. Here the CDR3 DNA reads TGCGCCAGCAGCTCCTGGACTAGCGGGGGTTACGAGCAGTACTTC. Protein product: CASSSWTSGGYEQYF.

V is TRBV6-1 and J is TRBJ2-5, with D maybe TRBD2 (7 bases). This CDR3 contains 15 residues. Germline V gene data show CDR1 as MNHNS and CDR2 as SASEGT. V lost 1 base, J lost 5 bases, and 14 bases lay in between. CDR3 loop: CASSEVGGRWETQYF. The DNA of the CDR3 is TGTGCCAGCAGTGAAGTCGGGGGGCGCTGGGAGACCCAGTACTTC.

V and J are TRBV29-1 and TRBJ2-7; D unresolved. The germline V gene encodes CDR1 SQVTM and CDR2 ANQGSEA. V was clipped by 7 bases and J by 2 bases, with 15 bases between them. The CDR3 runs to 13 residues. CDR3 loop: CSAPLRPAYEQYF. As DNA, the CDR3 is TGCAGCGCCCCATTGAGGCCGGCCTACGAGCAGTACTTC.

CDR3 sequence: CASSRIRTHGEENIQYF. Here the CDR3 DNA reads TGCGCCAGCAGCCGAATAAGGACACACGGGGAAGAAAACATTCAGTACTTC. The rearrangement links TRBV5-1 to TRBJ2-4; the D call may be TRBD1 or TRBD2 (5 bases each). Germline V gene lookup returns CDR1 SGHRS and CDR2 YFSETQ. CDR3 size: 17 residues. V was pared by 4 bases and J by 5 bases, with 22 bases between.

On this clone: This specimen includes other DNA sequences encoding the same CDR3. The CDR3 loop reads CASSPGRSSYEQYF. DNA for the CDR3: TGTGCCAGCTCACCAGGGCGGAGCTCCTACGAGCAGTACTTC. The chain employs TRBV18 and TRBJ2-7; D unresolved. The germline gives CDR1 KGHSH, CDR2 LQKENI. V lost 2 bases to trimming and J lost 0 bases, with 8 bases between them. CDR3 length: 14 residues. Looking up the rest from reference TRBV18 and TRBJ2-7 gives the full variable domain: NAGVMQNPRHLVRRRGQEARLRCSPMKGHSHVYWYRQLPEEGLKFMVYLQKENIIDESGMPKERFSAEFPKEGPSILRIQQVVRGDSAAYFCASSPGRSSYEQYFGPGTRLTVT.

The chain links TRBV28 to TRBJ2-7; no clear D gene. Trimming removed 5 bases at V and 0 bases at J, with 5 bases between. Per germline, CDR1 MDHEN and CDR2 SYDVKM. The CDR3 contains 12 residues. CDR3 region: CASSVSSYEQYF. The CDR3 bases are TGTGCCAGCAGTGTAAGCTCCTACGAGCAGTACTTC.

The CDR3 DNA reads as TGTGCCAGCAGTCCCGGATCGGGGGTGGCCGGGGAGCTGTTTTTT. Its translation is CASSPGSGVAGELFF. The gene calls are TRBV27 and TRBJ2-2; D is perhaps TRBD2 (6 bases). Trimming took 5 bases from V and 6 from J, leaving 16 bases between them. The CDR3 contains 15 residues. Germline V gene lookup returns CDR1 MNHEY and CDR2 SMNVEV (reference sequence).

The chain has TRBV29-1 and TRBJ2-2; TRBD1 agrees at 7 bases. Trimming at V came to 1 base and at J to 7 bases, leaving 3 bases not matched to a gene. The CDR3 is made up of 13 amino acids. Germline loops: CDR1 SQVTM, CDR2 ANQGSEA. CDR3 sequence (DNA): TGCAGCGTTGAAGGGACAGGCTACGGGGAGCTGTTTTTT. It translates to CSVEGTGYGELFF.

V gene TRBV4-1 combines with J gene TRBJ2-7; TRBD2 is a possible D gene (5 bases). Germline CDR1 reads MGHRA; CDR2 reads YSYEKL. The CDR3 consists of 14 residues. V shed 3 bases and J shed 6 bases, with 15 bases lying between them. The CDR3 DNA reads TGCGCCAGCAGCCACCCTACCCTCGGAGGCGAGCAGTACTTC. As protein: CASSHPTLGGEQYF.

This clone showed up just a few times. V gene TRBV5-1 combines with J gene TRBJ1-6; possible D gene TRBD1, 5 bases. Deletions cut 0 bases from V and 7 bases from J, with 14 bases between. There are 16 residues in the CDR3. CDR1 and CDR2 from the germline V gene are SGHRS and YFSETQ. The CDR3 reads CASSLATGDGNSPLHF. CDR3 DNA sequence: TGCGCCAGCAGCTTGGCCACAGGAGACGGGAATTCACCCCTCCACTTT.

The rearrangement uses TRBV7-2 and TRBJ1-6; the D gene is possibly TRBD1 (5 bases). Germline V CDR1 and CDR2: SGHTA, FQGNSA. Trimming stripped 5 bases from V and 4 bases from J, with 12 bases between. The CDR3 loop spans 15 amino acids. The CDR3 nucleotides are TGTGCCAGCAGCCCCATGGGGGGGTATAATTCACCCCTCCACTTT. This sequence encodes CASSPMGGYNSPLHF.

In the case of this clone: Distinct nucleotide sequences in the sample also encode this CDR3. The rearrangement joins TRBV11-3 to TRBJ2-1; 7 nucleotides align to TRBD2. The junction had 1 base not matched to a gene; V was cut back by 1 base and J by 7 bases. The V gene's germline CDR1 is SGHNT and CDR2 YENEEA. The CDR3 totals 13 residues. The CDR3 reads CASSLVGGNEQFF. For the CDR3, the DNA is TGTGCCAGCAGCTTAGTCGGGGGGAATGAGCAGTTCTTC. The full variable domain, completed using reference TRBV11-3 and TRBJ2-1, is EAGVVQSPRYKIIEKKQPVAFWCNPISGHNTLYWYLQNLGQGPELLIRYENEEAVDDSQLPKDRFSAERLKGVDSTLKIQPAELGDSAVYLCASSLVGGNEQFFGPGTRLTVL.

The rearrangement links TRBV6-1 to TRBJ1-6, with 8 bases lining up with TRBD1. CDR1 MNHNS and CDR2 SASEGT come from the germline V gene. The trim removed 6 bases at V and 10 bases at J, leaving 8 bases unmatched. The CDR3 is 14 residues long. CDR3 sequence reads: CASRQGAVVSPLHF. In DNA form, the CDR3 reads TGTGCCAGCAGGCAGGGGGCTGTAGTCTCACCCCTCCACTTT.